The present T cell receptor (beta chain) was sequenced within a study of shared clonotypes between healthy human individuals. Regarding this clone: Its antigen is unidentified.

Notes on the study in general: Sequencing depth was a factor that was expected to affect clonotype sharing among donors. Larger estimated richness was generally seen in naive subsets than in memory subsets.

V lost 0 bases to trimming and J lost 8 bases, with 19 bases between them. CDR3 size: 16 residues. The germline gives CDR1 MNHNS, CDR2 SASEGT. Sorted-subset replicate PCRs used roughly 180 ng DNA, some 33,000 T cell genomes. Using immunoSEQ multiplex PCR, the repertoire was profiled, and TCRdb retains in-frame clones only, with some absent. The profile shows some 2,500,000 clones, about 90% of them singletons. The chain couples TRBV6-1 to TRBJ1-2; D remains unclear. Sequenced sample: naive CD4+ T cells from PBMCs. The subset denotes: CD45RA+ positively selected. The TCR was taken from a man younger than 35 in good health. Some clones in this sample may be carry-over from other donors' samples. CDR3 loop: CASSEAHGVPPDGYTF. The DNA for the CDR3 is TGTGCCAGCAGTGAAGCGCACGGGGTCCCTCCAGACGGCTACACCTTC.